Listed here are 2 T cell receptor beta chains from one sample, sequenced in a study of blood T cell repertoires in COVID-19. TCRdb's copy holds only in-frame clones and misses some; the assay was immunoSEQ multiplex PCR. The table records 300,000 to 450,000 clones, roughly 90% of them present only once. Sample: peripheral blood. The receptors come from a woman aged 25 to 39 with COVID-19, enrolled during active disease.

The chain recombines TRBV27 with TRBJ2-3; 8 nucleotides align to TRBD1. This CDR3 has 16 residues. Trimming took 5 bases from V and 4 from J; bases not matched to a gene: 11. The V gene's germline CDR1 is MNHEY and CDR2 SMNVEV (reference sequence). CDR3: CASSITGQGAADTQYF. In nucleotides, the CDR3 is TGTGCCAGCAGTATTACGGGGCAGGGGGCGGCAGATACGCAGTATTTT.

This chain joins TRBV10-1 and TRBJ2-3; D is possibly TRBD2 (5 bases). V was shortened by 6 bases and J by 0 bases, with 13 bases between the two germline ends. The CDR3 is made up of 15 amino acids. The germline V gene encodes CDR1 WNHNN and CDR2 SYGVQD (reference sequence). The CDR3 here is CASSQGRVSTDTQYF. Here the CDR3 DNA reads TGCGCCAGCAGCCAAGGGAGAGTCAGCACAGATACGCAGTATTTT.